This T cell receptor (beta chain) was recorded in a study of cytomegalovirus exposure and HLA in healthy donors. Study summary: Most donors, around 81% of around 400 genotyped, fell in the Caucasian-associated ancestry cluster. Findings of the study overall: Per a later analysis, HLA-associated TCR beta chains showed more clonal expansion than other, equally common TCR beta chains. TRBV6-2, TRBV6-3 and some other V segments were unresolvable in 87-base-pair reads.

Primers included in the PCR were 60 Vbeta and 13 Jbeta primers. Assay: immunoSEQ multiplex PCR; the TCRdb copy retains only in-frame clones and omits some. This sample yields under 90,000 clones, of which about 71% are seen a single time; 7.2% belongs to the top ten. A word on this clone: Its cognate antigen is unknown.

Germline lookup yields CDR1 SNHLY and CDR2 FYNNEI. V gave up 4 bases and J gave up 5 bases; unmatched junction bases: 7. The CDR3 spans 14 residues. Sequencing used PBMCs. The source is a woman aged 40-49 years in good health and CMV-seronegative. V usage is TRBV2 and J usage is TRBJ2-7, with 8 bases identical to TRBD2. The CDR3 region has the DNA TGTGCCAGCAGTGTAAGCGGGAGTTCCCACGAGCAGTACTTC. Translated: CASSVSGSSHEQYF.